The sequence of this T cell receptor beta chain was determined in a study of T cells in Graves' hyperthyroidism and ophthalmopathy (dated by TCRdb to 2018 to 2020). Study-wide context: Peripheral blood samples were taken at initial diagnosis, before any treatment was given. To identify distinguishing TCR V-J signatures, a discovery cohort of 100 patients was used, comprising 43 with Graves' ophthalmopathy and 57 with stable Graves' hyperthyroidism. Whether ophthalmopathy could be predicted prospectively was tested in an independent validation cohort made up of approximately 19 hyperthyroidism patients plus 17 patients who later progressed to ophthalmopathy. The 100 discovery patients were divided at random into training and test sets in a 7:3 ratio. In addition, the study compared T-cell repertoires in thyroid tissue and in blood from six Graves' hyperthyroidism patients. Once sampling was done, hyperthyroidism patients were given methimazole at a starting dose of 30 mg daily, whereas ophthalmopathy patients were given high-dose intravenous methylprednisolone. The paper reports TCR Vbeta CDR3 sequencing of roughly 140 peripheral blood samples: some 44 ophthalmopathy, around 80 hyperthyroidism and some 17 progressor patients. The paper's findings and limits, for the study overall: In validation, the model predicted progression to ophthalmopathy a median of approximately 6.6 months before onset, with 65% to 71% sensitivity and nearly 75% specificity. Ophthalmopathy was separated from stable hyperthyroidism by a 13 V-J signature model, with 87.88% sensitivity and 81% to 82% specificity obtained in cross-validation and 80%/75% obtained in testing. Most expanded thyroid clonotypes (frequency above 0.001) were also detected in blood, suggesting blood repertoires may reflect thyroid immune responses. Sample size was not statistically predetermined, and investigators were not blinded to group allocation.

The TCR beta CDR3 regions were amplified from RNA transcripts. A first-round RT-PCR of the TCR CDR3 used the HTBI primer set with the Qiagen OneStep RT-PCR kit. A second multiplex PCR round built the libraries, followed by size selection and purification. The libraries were sequenced on an Illumina HiSeq2000 using paired-end 100 bp reads. The published analysis was carried out like this. SOAPnuke was used to process the raw data, removing reads that contained adapters or uncalled bases, had a mean Phred below 15, or lacked an exact match to the constant primer or identifier. COPE v1.2.5 was used to merge the high-quality paired reads, and each unique nucleotide sequence was defined as a clonotype. MiTCR v1.1 was used to align clonotypes to the IMGT TRBV, TRBD and TRBJ reference segments. Analysis was restricted to V-J combinations with a frequency above 0.0001, which covered about 99% of repertoires. The TCS score was defined as the ratio of F50 (clonal expansion) to E x V (chaos), calculated using BLOSUM62-based TCRdist between CDR3 peptides within each V-J. Welch's t-statistics and random forest reduced fewer than 600 V-J features to 13, which were used in a naive Bayes classifier (R e1071). TCRdb applied fastp at Q25 and MiXCR to the public reads, then kept only in-frame beta chains. Duplicate CDR3 protein sequences are folded into a single record with the most common DNA and genes. It is TCRdb's table, rather than the study itself, that gives the V and J calls and clone size. Here the sample has some 370,000 distinct CDR3 sequences; approximately 17% occur a single time. Around a third of the sample lies in the top ten.

Many counts were recorded for this clonotype. This clone's antigen is unknown. Base-call qualities are not available, and no considerably larger clone is one nucleotide away. At the junction V is shortened by 3 bases and J by 0 bases; bases outside the gene matches: 2. CDR1 and CDR2 (SNHLY, FYNNEI) derive from the germline V gene. Measured from the cysteine to the phenylalanine, the CDR3 is 15 residues long. Solely the CDR3 DNA is kept, with 45 bases framed from the first base. Hyperthyroidism patients were newly diagnosed, had a disease duration of under 2 months, and were aged 18 to 65 years. Patients with uncontrolled infections, other autoimmune diseases, pregnancy or lactation were excluded. Diagnoses relied on clinical symptoms, serum thyroxine and TRAb, thyroid ultrasound and orbital computed tomography. Blood from progressor patients was collected at the time of first diagnosis with hyperthyroidism, before any ophthalmopathy symptoms had appeared. PBMCs were separated from 8 to 10 ml of fresh peripheral blood using Ficoll-Paque density gradient centrifugation. Patients classed as progressors first received a Graves' hyperthyroidism diagnosis and then went on to develop ophthalmopathy during follow-up. Total RNA was extracted using Trizol reagent, and RNA quality was assessed on an Agilent 2100 Bioanalyzer.

The receptor's source is a woman aged 25-40 years with Graves' hyperthyroidism that later progressed to Graves' ophthalmopathy. The chain uses TRBV2 and TRBJ2-3; TRBD2 aligns with 8 central bases. The sample taken for sequencing was blood. The CDR3 corresponds to CASSEQRGSTDTQYF. The sequenced DNA is TGTGCCAGCAGTGAGCAGCGGGGGAGCACAGATACGCAGTATTTT.